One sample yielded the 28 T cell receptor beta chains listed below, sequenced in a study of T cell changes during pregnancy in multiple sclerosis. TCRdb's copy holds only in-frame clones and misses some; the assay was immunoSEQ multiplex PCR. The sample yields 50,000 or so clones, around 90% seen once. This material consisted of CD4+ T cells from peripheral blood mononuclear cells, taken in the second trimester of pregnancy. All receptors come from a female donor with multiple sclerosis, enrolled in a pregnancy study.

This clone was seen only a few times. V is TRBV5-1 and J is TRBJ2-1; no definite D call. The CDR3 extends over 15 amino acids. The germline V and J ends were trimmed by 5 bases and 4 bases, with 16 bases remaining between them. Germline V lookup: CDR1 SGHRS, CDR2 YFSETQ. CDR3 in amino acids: CASSYTGSLYNEQFF. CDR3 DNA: TGCGCCAGCAGTTACACCGGGTCCTTATACAATGAGCAGTTCTTC. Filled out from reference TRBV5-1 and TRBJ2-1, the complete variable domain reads KAGVTQTPRYLIKTRGQQVTLSCSPISGHRSVSWYQQTPGQGLQFLFEYFSETQRNKGNFPGRFSGRQFSNSRSEMNVSTLELGDSALYLCASSYTGSLYNEQFFGPGTRLTVL.

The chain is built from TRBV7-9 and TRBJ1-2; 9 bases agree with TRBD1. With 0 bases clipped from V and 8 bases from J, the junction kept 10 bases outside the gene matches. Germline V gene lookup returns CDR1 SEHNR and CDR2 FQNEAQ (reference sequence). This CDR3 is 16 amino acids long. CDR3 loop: CASSLASGTGSLGYTF. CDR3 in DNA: TGTGCCAGCAGCTTAGCTTCCGGGACAGGGTCCTTAGGCTACACCTTC.

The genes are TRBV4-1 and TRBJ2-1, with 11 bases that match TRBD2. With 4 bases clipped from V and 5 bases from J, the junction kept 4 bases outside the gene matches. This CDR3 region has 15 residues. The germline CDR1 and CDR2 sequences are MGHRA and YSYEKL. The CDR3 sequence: CASSLTSGGNNEQFF. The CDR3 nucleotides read TGCGCCAGCAGCCTAACTAGCGGGGGAAACAATGAGCAGTTCTTC.

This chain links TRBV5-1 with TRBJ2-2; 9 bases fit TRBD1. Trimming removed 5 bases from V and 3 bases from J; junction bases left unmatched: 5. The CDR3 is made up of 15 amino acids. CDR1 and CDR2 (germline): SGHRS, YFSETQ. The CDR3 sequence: CASRPTGGYTGELFF. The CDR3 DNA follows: TGCGCCAGCAGACCAACAGGGGGCTACACCGGGGAGCTGTTTTTT.

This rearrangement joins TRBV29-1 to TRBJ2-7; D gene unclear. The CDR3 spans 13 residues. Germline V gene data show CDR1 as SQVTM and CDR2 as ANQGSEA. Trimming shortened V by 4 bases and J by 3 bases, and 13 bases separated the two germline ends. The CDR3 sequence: CSVVDDTNYEQYF. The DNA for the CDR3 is TGCAGCGTTGTTGATGACACCAACTACGAGCAGTACTTC.

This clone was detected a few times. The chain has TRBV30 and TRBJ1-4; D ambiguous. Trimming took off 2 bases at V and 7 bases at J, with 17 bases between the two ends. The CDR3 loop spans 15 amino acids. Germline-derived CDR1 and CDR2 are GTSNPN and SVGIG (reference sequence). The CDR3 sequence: CAWSLSTTGGEKLFF. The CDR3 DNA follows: TGTGCCTGGAGTCTCTCCACAACCGGAGGTGAAAAACTGTTTTTT.

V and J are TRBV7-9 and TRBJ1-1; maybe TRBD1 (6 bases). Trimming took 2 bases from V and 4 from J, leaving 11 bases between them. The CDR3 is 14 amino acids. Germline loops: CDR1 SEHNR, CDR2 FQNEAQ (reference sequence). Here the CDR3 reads CASSLQGQGTEAFF. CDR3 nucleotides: TGTGCCAGCAGCTTACAGGGGCAGGGCACTGAAGCTTTCTTT.

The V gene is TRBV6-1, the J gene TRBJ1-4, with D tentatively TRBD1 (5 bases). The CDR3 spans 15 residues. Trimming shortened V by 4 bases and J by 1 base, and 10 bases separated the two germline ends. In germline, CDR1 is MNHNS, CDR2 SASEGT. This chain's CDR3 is CASSGGGVTNEKLFF. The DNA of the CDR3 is TGTGCCAGCAGTGGCGGAGGGGTAACTAATGAAAAACTGTTTTTT.

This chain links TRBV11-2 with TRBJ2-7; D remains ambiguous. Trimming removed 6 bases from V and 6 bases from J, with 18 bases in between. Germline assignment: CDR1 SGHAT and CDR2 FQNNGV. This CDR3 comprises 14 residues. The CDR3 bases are TGTGCCAGCAGTCTATCGCGGTTATTGTCCGAGCAGTACTTC. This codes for CASSLSRLLSEQYF.

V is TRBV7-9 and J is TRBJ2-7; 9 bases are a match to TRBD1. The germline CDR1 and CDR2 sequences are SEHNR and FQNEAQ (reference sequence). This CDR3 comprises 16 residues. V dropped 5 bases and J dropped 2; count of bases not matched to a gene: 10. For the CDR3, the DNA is TGTGCCAGCAGCCACTTCGGGACAGGGCATGCCTACGAGCAGTACTTC. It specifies CASSHFGTGHAYEQYF.

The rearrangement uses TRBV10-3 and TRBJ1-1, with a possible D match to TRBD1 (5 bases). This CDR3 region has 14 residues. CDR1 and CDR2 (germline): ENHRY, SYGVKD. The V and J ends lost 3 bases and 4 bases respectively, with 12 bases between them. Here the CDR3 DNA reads TGTGCCATCAGTGATAAGGGGATAGGCACTGAAGCTTTCTTT. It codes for CAISDKGIGTEAFF.

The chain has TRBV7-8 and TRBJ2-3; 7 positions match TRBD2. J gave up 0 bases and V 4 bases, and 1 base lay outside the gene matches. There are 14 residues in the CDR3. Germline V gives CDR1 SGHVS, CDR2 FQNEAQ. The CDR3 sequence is CASSSSGSTDTQYF. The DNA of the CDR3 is TGTGCCAGCAGCTCTAGCGGTAGCACAGATACGCAGTATTTT.

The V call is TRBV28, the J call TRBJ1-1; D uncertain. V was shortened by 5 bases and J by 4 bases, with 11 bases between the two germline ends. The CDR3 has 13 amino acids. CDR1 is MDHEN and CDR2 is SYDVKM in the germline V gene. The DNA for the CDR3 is TGTGCCAGCAGTACCGGGGTACGCACTGAAGCTTTCTTT. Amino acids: CASSTGVRTEAFF.

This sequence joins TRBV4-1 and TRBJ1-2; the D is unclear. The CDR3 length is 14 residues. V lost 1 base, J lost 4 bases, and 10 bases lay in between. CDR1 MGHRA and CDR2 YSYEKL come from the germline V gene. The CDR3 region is CASSQVPSPYGYTF. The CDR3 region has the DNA TGCGCCAGCAGCCAAGTGCCGAGCCCCTATGGCTACACCTTC.

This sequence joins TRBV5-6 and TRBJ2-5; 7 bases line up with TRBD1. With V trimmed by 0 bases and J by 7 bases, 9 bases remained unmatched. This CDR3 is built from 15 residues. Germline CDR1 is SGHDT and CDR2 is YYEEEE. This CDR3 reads CASSLAAGTVGTQYF. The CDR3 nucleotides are TGTGCCAGCAGCTTGGCGGCCGGGACAGTGGGGACCCAGTACTTC.

CDR3 region: CASPAVGRAEAFF. CDR3 nucleotides: TGTGCCAGCCCCGCCGTGGGTCGGGCTGAAGCTTTCTTT. The V and J genes are TRBV18 and TRBJ1-1; no reliable D call. The V end lost 8 bases, the J end lost 6 bases, and 16 bases lay between the germline ends. Germline CDR1 and CDR2: KGHSH and LQKENI. This CDR3 is built from 13 residues. Drawing the rest from reference TRBV18 and TRBJ1-1, the complete variable domain is NAGVMQNPRHLVRRRGQEARLRCSPMKGHSHVYWYRQLPEEGLKFMVYLQKENIIDESGMPKERFSAEFPKEGPSILRIQQVVRGDSAAYFCASPAVGRAEAFFGQGTRLTVV.

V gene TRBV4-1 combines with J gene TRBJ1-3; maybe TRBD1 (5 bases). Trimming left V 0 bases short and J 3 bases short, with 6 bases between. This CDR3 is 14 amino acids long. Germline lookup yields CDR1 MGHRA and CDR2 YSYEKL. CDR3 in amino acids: CASSQDRVGNTIYF. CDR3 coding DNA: TGCGCCAGCAGCCAAGACAGGGTTGGAAACACCATATATTTT.

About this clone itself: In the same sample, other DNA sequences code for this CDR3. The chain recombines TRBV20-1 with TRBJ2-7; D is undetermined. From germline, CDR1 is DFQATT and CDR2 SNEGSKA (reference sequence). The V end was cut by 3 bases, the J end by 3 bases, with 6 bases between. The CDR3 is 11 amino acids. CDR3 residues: CSASRSYEQYF. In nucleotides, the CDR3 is TGCAGTGCTAGTAGAAGCTACGAGCAGTACTTC.

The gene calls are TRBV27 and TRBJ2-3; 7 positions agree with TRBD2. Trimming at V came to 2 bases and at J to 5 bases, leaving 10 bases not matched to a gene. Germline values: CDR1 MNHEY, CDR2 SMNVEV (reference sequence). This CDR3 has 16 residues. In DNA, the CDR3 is TGTGCCAGCAGTTTAGATGCGGGGGTCCCGGGAGATACGCAGTATTTT. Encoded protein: CASSLDAGVPGDTQYF.

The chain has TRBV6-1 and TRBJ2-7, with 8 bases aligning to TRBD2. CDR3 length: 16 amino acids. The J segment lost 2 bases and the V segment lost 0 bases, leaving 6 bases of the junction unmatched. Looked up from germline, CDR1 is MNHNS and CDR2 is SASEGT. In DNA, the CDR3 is TGTGCCAGCAGTGAAGCTTCGGGGGGGGGCCCCTACGAGCAGTACTTC. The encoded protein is CASSEASGGGPYEQYF.

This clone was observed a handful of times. CDR3 sequence: CAYLRGPLSEAFF. The CDR3 bases are TGTGCCTATCTCAGGGGGCCTCTCTCTGAAGCTTTCTTT. This chain connects TRBV30 to TRBJ1-1; 8 positions match TRBD1. With 7 bases clipped from V and 6 bases from J, the junction kept 10 bases outside the gene matches. Germline V gene lookup returns CDR1 GTSNPN and CDR2 SVGIG (reference sequence). The CDR3 is made up of 13 amino acids.

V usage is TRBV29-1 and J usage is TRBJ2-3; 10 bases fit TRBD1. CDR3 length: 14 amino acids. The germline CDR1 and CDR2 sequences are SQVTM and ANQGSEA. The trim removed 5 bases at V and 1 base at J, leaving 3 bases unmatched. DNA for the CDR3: TGCAGCGTTACCGGACAGGGGGGCACAGATACGCAGTATTTT. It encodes CSVTGQGGTDTQYF.

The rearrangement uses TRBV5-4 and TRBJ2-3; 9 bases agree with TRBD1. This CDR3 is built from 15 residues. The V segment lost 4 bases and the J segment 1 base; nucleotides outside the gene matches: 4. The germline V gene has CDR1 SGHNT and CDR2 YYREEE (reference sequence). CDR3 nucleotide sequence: TGTGCCAGCAGCCATACAGGGGGCGGCACAGATACGCAGTATTTT. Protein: CASSHTGGGTDTQYF.

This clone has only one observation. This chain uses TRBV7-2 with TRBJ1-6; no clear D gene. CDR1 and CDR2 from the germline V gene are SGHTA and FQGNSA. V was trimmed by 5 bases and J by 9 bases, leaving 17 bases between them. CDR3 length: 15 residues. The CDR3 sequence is CASSLQEELASPLHF. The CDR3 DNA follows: TGTGCCAGCAGCCTCCAAGAAGAGTTAGCTTCACCCCTCCACTTT. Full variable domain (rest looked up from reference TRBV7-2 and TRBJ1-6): GAGVSQSPSNKVTEKGKDVELRCDPISGHTALYWYRQSLGQGLEFLIYFQGNSAPDKSGLPSDRFSAERTGGSVSTLTIQRTQQEDSAVYLCASSLQEELASPLHFGNGTRLTVT.

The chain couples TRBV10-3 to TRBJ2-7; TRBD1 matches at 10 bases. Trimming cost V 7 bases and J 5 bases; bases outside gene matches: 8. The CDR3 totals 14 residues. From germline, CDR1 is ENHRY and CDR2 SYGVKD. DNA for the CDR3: TGTGCCATCACCCGGGGACAGGGGTTAAACGAGCAGTACTTC. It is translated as CAITRGQGLNEQYF.

This CDR3 reads CASSLESGVRETQYF. CDR3 in DNA: TGTGCCAGCAGCTTGGAGTCCGGGGTTCGGGAGACCCAGTACTTC. This chain uses TRBV5-6 with TRBJ2-5; tentative D call: TRBD2 (5 bases). V lost 0 bases and J 5 bases, leaving 14 bases between the germline ends. Germline V gene sequence: CDR1 SGHDT, CDR2 YYEEEE. The CDR3 contains 15 residues.

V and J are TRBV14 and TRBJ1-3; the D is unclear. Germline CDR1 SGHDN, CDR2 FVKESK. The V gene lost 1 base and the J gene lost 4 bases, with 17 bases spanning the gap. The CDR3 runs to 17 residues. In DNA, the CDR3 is TGTGCCAGCAGCCAAGGTTCCACAATACGGGGAGGAAACACCATATATTTT. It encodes CASSQGSTIRGGNTIYF.

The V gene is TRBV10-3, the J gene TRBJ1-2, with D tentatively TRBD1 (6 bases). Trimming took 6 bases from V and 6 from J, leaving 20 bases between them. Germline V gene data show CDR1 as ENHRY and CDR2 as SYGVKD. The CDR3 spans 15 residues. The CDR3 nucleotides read TGTGCCATCAGCAATACAGGGTTGGTCACCAATGGCTACACCTTC. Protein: CAISNTGLVTNGYTF.